The clone carrying this T cell receptor beta chain was recorded a few times. What it binds is not known. Donors in the study were healthy people who gave bone marrow. This record comes from a study of cytomegalovirus exposure and HLA in healthy donors. Study-level points and caveats: TCR beta sequences numbering over 15,000 were associated with HLA alleles at 0.05 false discovery rate in a later analysis. Later analysis associated a missense DCLRE1C variant with TCR beta V- and J-gene trimming.

Researchers ran the PCR with 60 Vbeta and 13 Jbeta primers. Sequenced by immunoSEQ multiplex PCR; TCRdb stores in-frame clones only, minus some. The data contain about 120,000 clones, about 73% of them singletons. Germline V gene sequence: CDR1 MNHEY, CDR2 SMNVEV (reference sequence). CDR3 length equals 17 residues. Between the trimmed V and J ends, which lost 1 base and 2 bases, there was a span of 12 bases. The gene calls are TRBV27 and TRBJ1-6; D is perhaps TRBD1 (6 bases). The sequence derives from a woman aged 25 to 39 in good health and CMV-seropositive. Sequencing used PBMCs. CDR3 protein: CASSLFGGLAYNSPLHF. The CDR3 nucleotides are TGTGCCAGCAGTTTATTCGGGGGGCTGGCCTATAATTCACCCCTCCACTTT.